The 6 T cell receptor beta chains given below trace back to one sample, sequenced in a study of blood T cell repertoires in COVID-19. Profiling relied on immunoSEQ multiplex PCR, and the TCRdb table lists in-frame clones only, not all of them. Of around 250,000 clones in the sample, about 89% are singletons; the top ten hold approximately 1.3%. The sequenced sample was PBMCs or T cells enriched from blood (not recorded which). The receptors here all came from a human donor in a cohort exposed to, infected with or recovered from COVID-19 (not recorded which). The donor label of this sample is uncertain.

The chain combines TRBV18 with TRBJ1-2; D remains unclear. There are 13 residues in the CDR3. The V gene's germline CDR1 is KGHSH and CDR2 LQKENI. V was trimmed by 2 bases and J by 0 bases, leaving 4 bases between them. Here the CDR3 DNA reads TGTGCCAGCTCACCAGCAGCTAACTATGGCTACACCTTC. It translates to CASSPAANYGYTF. Combining the CDR3 with reference TRBV18 and TRBJ1-2 gives the whole variable domain NAGVMQNPRHLVRRRGQEARLRCSPMKGHSHVYWYRQLPEEGLKFMVYLQKENIIDESGMPKERFSAEFPKEGPSILRIQQVVRGDSAAYFCASSPAANYGYTFGSGTRLTVV.

The CDR3 loop reads CATSRDRGGLYEQYF. The CDR3 nucleotides read TGTGCCACCAGCAGGGACAGGGGAGGCCTCTACGAGCAGTACTTC. The V gene is TRBV15, the J gene TRBJ2-7; TRBD1 aligns across 9 bases. V gave up 3 bases and J gave up 3 bases; unmatched junction bases: 6. From germline, CDR1 is LNHNV and CDR2 YYDKDF (reference sequence). This CDR3 comprises 15 residues.

The chain joins TRBV7-3 to TRBJ2-3; 8 nucleotides line up with TRBD2. The CDR3 covers 17 residues. Trimming cost V 5 bases and J 5 bases; bases outside gene matches: 15. In germline, CDR1 is SGHTA, CDR2 FQGTGA. CDR3 DNA: TGTGCCAGCAGCCCAGAAGGGACGGGGGGGCGTGGAGATACGCAGTATTTT. Protein: CASSPEGTGGRGDTQYF. Full variable domain (missing parts from reference TRBV7-3 and TRBJ2-3): GAGVSQTPSNKVTEKGKYVELRCDPISGHTALYWYRQSLGQGPEFLIYFQGTGAADDSGLPNDRFFAVRPEGSVSTLKIQRTERGDSAVYLCASSPEGTGGRGDTQYFGPGTRLTVL.

Concerning this clone itself: This sample also contains other DNA sequences that code for the same CDR3. This sequence joins TRBV5-1 and TRBJ2-5; 9 bases match TRBD2. V was clipped by 1 base and J by 1 base; unmatched bases: 2. This CDR3 has 15 residues. Per the germline V gene, CDR1 is SGHRS and CDR2 is YFSETQ. CDR3 region: CASSLPSGAQETQYF. Written as DNA, the CDR3 is TGCGCCAGCAGCTTGCCTAGCGGGGCCCAAGAGACCCAGTACTTC.

The chain has TRBV21-1 and TRBJ2-7; TRBD1, the D gene given by the table, was not confirmed from the DNA. TRBV21-1 is a pseudogene. This CDR3 has 16 residues. The CDR3 DNA is TGTGCCAGCAAAGATACCCGGGACAGGGGGGTGTACGAGCAGTACTTC. Its protein is CASKDTRDRGVYEQYF.

V is TRBV13 and J is TRBJ2-2, with D maybe TRBD1 (6 bases). The CDR3 spans 15 residues. V lost 7 bases and J 0 bases, leaving 12 bases between the germline ends. CDR1 and CDR2 (germline): PRHDT, FYEKMQ (reference sequence). CDR3 amino acids: CASIHDRSNTGELFF. The CDR3 bases are TGTGCCAGCATCCATGACAGGTCGAACACCGGGGAGCTGTTTTTT.